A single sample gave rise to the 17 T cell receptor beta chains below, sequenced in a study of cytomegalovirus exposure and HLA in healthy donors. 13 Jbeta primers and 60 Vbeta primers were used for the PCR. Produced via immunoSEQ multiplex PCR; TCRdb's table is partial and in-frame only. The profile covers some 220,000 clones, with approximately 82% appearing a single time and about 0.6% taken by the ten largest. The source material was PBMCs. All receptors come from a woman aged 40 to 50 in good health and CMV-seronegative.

CDR3 amino acids: CASSISGAFFRQTYEQYF. The CDR3 coding sequence is TGTGCCAGCAGCATTAGCGGGGCGTTCTTTCGACAAACCTACGAGCAGTACTTC. The chain joins TRBV11-3 to TRBJ2-7; 8 bases fit TRBD2. This CDR3 has 18 residues. V shed 5 bases and J 2 bases; nucleotides not matched to a gene: 17. CDR1 is SGHNT, CDR2 YENEEA, per germline.

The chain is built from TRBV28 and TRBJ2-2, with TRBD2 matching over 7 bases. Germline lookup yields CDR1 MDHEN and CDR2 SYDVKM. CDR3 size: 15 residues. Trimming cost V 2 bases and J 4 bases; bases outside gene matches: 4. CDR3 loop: CASSLGRAGTGELFF. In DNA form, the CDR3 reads TGTGCCAGCAGTTTAGGGAGGGCGGGCACCGGGGAGCTGTTTTTT.

The CDR3, as DNA: TGTGCCAGCAGTTACGGGGGCAACACTGAAGCTTTCTTT. As protein: CASSYGGNTEAFF. The chain carries TRBV6-5 and TRBJ1-1; tentative D call: TRBD1 (6 bases). CDR3 length: 13 amino acids. Germline V lookup: CDR1 MNHEY, CDR2 SVGAGI. V lost 2 bases and J 2 bases, leaving 6 bases between the germline ends.

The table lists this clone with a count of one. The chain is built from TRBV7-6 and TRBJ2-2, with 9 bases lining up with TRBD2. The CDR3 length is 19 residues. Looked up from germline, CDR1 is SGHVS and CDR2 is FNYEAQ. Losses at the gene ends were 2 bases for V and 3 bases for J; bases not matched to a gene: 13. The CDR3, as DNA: TGTGCCAGCAGCTTAACGACGACTAGCGGACCAATCGACACCGGGGAGCTGTTTTTT. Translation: CASSLTTTSGPIDTGELFF.

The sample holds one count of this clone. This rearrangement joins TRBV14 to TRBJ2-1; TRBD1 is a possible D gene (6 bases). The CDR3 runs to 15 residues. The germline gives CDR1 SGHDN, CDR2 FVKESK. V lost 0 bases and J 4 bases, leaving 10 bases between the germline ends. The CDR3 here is CASSQERQAYNEQFF. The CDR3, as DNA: TGTGCCAGCAGCCAAGAGAGACAGGCATACAATGAGCAGTTCTTC.

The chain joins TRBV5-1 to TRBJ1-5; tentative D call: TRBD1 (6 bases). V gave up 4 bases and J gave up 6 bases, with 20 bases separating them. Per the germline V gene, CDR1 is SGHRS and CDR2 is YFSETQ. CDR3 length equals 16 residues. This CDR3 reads CASSETGTTGSQPQHF. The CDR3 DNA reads TGCGCCAGCAGCGAAACCGGGACAACTGGGAGTCAGCCCCAGCATTTT.

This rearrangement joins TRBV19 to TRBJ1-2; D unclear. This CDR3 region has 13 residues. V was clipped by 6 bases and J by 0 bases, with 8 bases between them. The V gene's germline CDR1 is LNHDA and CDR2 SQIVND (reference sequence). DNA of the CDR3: TGTGCCAGTAGAGGCGGAACTAACTATGGCTACACCTTC. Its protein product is CASRGGTNYGYTF.

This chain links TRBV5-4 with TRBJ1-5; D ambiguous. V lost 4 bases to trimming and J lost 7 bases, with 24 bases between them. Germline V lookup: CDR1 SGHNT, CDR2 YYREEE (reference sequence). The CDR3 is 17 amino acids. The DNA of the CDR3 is TGTGCCAGCAGCCATGGCCCCGGTGCGGGTCTAAGCCAGCCCCAGCATTTT. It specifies CASSHGPGAGLSQPQHF.

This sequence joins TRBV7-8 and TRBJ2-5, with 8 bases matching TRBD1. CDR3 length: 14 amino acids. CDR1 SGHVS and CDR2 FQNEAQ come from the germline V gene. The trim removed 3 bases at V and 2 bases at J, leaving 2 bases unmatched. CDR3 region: CASSLQGAQETQYF. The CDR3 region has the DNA TGTGCCAGCAGCTTGCAGGGGGCGCAAGAGACCCAGTACTTC.

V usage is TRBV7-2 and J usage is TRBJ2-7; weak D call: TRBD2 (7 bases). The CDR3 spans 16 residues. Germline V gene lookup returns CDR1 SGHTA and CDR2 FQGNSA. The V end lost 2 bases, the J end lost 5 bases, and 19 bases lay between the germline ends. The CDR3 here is CASSLPLEGGGHEQYF. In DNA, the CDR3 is TGTGCCAGCAGCTTACCCCTGGAGGGGGGGGGCCACGAGCAGTACTTC. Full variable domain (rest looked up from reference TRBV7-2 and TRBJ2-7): GAGVSQSPSNKVTEKGKDVELRCDPISGHTALYWYRQSLGQGLEFLIYFQGNSAPDKSGLPSDRFSAERTGGSVSTLTIQRTQQEDSAVYLCASSLPLEGGGHEQYFGPGTRLTVT.

CDR3 in amino acids: CASSTRGLGTEAFF. The CDR3 DNA reads as TGTGCCAGCAGCACAAGGGGGCTGGGAACTGAAGCTTTCTTT. The chain has TRBV6-6 and TRBJ1-1, with TRBD1 identical over 7 bases. V was clipped by 6 bases and J by 5 bases; unmatched bases: 9. The V gene's germline CDR1 is MNHNY and CDR2 SVGAGI (reference sequence). CDR3 length equals 14 residues.

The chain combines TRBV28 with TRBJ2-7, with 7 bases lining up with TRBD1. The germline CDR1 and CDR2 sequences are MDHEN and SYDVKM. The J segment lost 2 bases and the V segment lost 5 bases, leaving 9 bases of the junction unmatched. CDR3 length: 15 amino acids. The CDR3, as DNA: TGTGCCAGCAGTCCTATCGGACAGGTTACCTACGAGCAGTACTTC. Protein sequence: CASSPIGQVTYEQYF.

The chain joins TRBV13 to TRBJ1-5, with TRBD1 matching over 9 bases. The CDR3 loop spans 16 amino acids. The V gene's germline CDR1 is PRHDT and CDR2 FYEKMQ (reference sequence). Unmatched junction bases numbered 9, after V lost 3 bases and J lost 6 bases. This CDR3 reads CASSFGQGPPRQPQHF. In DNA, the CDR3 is TGTGCCAGCAGCTTCGGACAGGGGCCCCCACGTCAGCCCCAGCATTTT.

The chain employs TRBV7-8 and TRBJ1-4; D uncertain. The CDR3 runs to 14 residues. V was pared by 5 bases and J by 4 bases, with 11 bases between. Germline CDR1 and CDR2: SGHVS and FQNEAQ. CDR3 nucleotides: TGTGCCAGCAGCCGAGGGTCACTTAATGAAAAACTGTTTTTT. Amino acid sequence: CASSRGSLNEKLFF.

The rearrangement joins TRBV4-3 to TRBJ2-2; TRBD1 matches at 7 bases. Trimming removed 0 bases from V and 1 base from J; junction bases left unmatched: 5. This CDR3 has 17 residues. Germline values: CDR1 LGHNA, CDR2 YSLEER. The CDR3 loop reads CASSQEVGQLNTGELFF. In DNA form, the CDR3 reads TGCGCCAGCAGCCAAGAAGTGGGACAGCTGAACACCGGGGAGCTGTTTTTT.

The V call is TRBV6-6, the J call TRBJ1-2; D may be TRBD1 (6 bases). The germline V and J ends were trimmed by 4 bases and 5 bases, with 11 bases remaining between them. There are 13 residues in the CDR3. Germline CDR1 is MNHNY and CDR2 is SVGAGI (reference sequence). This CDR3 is CASSSVTGYGYTF. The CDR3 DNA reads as TGTGCCAGCAGTTCAGTGACAGGATATGGCTACACCTTC.

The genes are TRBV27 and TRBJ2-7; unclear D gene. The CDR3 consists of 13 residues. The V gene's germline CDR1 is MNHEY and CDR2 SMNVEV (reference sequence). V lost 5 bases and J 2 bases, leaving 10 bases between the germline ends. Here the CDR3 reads CASSPNGPYEQYF. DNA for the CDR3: TGTGCCAGCAGTCCCAATGGGCCCTACGAGCAGTACTTC.